Each of the 14 T cell receptor beta chains below was sequenced from the same sample in a study of blood T cell repertoires in COVID-19. TCRdb's copy holds only in-frame clones and misses some; the assay was immunoSEQ multiplex PCR. The sample has around 200,000 clones, roughly 90% seen once; the top ten hold 9.5% to 12%. Sequenced input: peripheral blood. The receptors were sampled from a woman in her sixties or seventies with COVID-19, enrolled during active disease.

This rearrangement joins TRBV6-5 to TRBJ2-7; possible D gene TRBD1, 6 bases. CDR1 and CDR2 from the germline V gene are MNHEY and SVGAGI. V was clipped by 8 bases and J by 2 bases, with 16 bases between them. The CDR3 contains 14 residues. The CDR3 DNA sequence: TGTGCCAGCTCCAGGGGCAGACCCACCTACGAGCAGTACTTC. It is translated as CASSRGRPTYEQYF.

Note on this clone: At one boundary the junction diverges from the germline segment, which might be a read error. This chain uses TRBV7-7 with TRBJ2-2; D might be TRBD2 (6 bases). The CDR3 has 19 residues. Germline V lookup: CDR1 SSHAT, CDR2 FNYEAQ (reference sequence). CDR3 protein: CASSYRLPGEAQNTGELFF. The CDR3 nucleotides are TGTGCTAGCAGTTATCGCCTCCCGGGGGAGGCCCAGAACACCGGGGAGCTGTTTTTT.

The table lists this clone with a few counts. The chain employs TRBV25-1 and TRBJ2-5; no definite D call. The CDR3 extends over 14 amino acids. CDR1 is MGHDK, CDR2 SYGVNS, per germline. Trimming took 4 bases from V and 0 from J, leaving 9 bases between them. The DNA for the CDR3 is TGTGCCAGCAGTGTTGGCGGAAACCAAGAGACCCAGTACTTC. This codes for CASSVGGNQETQYF.

This sequence joins TRBV7-2 and TRBJ2-6, with D tentatively TRBD1 (6 bases). This CDR3 has 15 amino acids. The germline V gene encodes CDR1 SGHTA and CDR2 FQGNSA. Trimming removed 4 bases from V and 4 bases from J, with 11 bases in between. CDR3 sequence: CASSSQGFGANVLTF. CDR3 bases: TGTGCCAGCAGCTCCCAGGGGTTCGGGGCCAACGTCCTGACTTTC.

The chain links TRBV10-3 to TRBJ2-3; D is perhaps TRBD1 (5 bases). Trimming pared 2 bases from V and 0 bases from J, leaving 12 bases between. Germline lookup yields CDR1 ENHRY and CDR2 SYGVKD. The CDR3 loop spans 16 amino acids. CDR3 sequence: CAISEDSGKSTDTQYF. The CDR3 DNA reads as TGTGCCATCAGTGAGGACTCAGGGAAAAGCACAGATACGCAGTATTTT.

This clone was seen just once. In DNA, the CDR3 is TGTGCCAGCAGTACCCCGGGACAGGGAATCCAAGAGACCCAGTACTTC. This sequence encodes CASSTPGQGIQETQYF. This chain connects TRBV6-2 or TRBV6-3 to TRBJ2-5, with TRBD1 matching 9 bases. The CDR3 extends over 16 amino acids. Germline assignment: CDR1 MNHEY and CDR2 SVGEGT. V gave up 5 bases and J gave up 1 base; unmatched junction bases: 8.

This chain connects TRBV11-3 to TRBJ1-4, with D unresolved. Trimming took off 0 bases at V and 7 bases at J, with 12 bases between the two ends. This CDR3 has 15 amino acids. Germline V lookup: CDR1 SGHNT, CDR2 YENEEA. The DNA of the CDR3 is TGTGCCAGCAGCTTAGATCTCTCAGAGGGTGAAAAACTGTTTTTT. This translates into CASSLDLSEGEKLFF.

This CDR3 reads CASSREGRTLGEQYF. The DNA for the CDR3 is TGTGCCAGCAGCCGGGAGGGGAGGACCCTGGGCGAGCAGTACTTC. This chain links TRBV7-2 with TRBJ2-7, with 8 bases aligning to TRBD2. The CDR3 loop spans 15 amino acids. CDR1 is SGHTA, CDR2 FQGNSA, per germline. After removal of 5 bases from V and 6 bases from J, the junction contained 12 bases not matched to a gene.

This rearrangement joins TRBV19 to TRBJ2-3; TRBD1 agrees at 10 bases. V lost 6 bases, J lost 7 bases, and 10 bases stayed unmatched. The CDR3 extends over 15 amino acids. Germline CDR1 and CDR2: LNHDA and SQIVND (reference sequence). The CDR3 protein is CASRSGTGAVNTQYF. The CDR3 nucleotides are TGTGCCAGTAGGTCCGGGACAGGGGCCGTTAATACGCAGTATTTT.

The chain is built from TRBV19 and TRBJ1-5, with a possible D match to TRBD1 (5 bases). The V end was cut by 3 bases, the J end by 1 base, with 16 bases between. The germline gives CDR1 LNHDA, CDR2 SQIVND (reference sequence). The CDR3 spans 17 residues. The CDR3: CASSITFTGRSNQPQHF. The CDR3 DNA reads TGTGCCAGTAGTATTACCTTCACAGGTCGAAGCAATCAGCCCCAGCATTTT. The full variable domain, rest sourced from reference TRBV19 and TRBJ1-5, is DGGITQSPKYLFRKEGQNVTLSCEQNLNHDAMYWYRQDPGQGLRLIYYSQIVNDFQKGDIAEGYSVSREKKESFPLTVTSAQKNPTAFYLCASSITFTGRSNQPQHFGDGTRLSIL.

This chain links TRBV29-1 with TRBJ2-7; TRBD1 aligns across 8 bases. Losses at the gene ends were 7 bases for V and 4 bases for J; bases not matched to a gene: 6. The CDR3 totals 12 residues. Germline CDR1 is SQVTM and CDR2 is ANQGSEA. CDR3 in amino acids: CSAIQGVYEQYF. CDR3 in DNA: TGCAGCGCCATACAGGGGGTGTACGAGCAGTACTTC.

The gene calls are TRBV2 and TRBJ1-1; tentative D call: TRBD1 (6 bases). The CDR3 runs 14 residues. CDR1 and CDR2 from the germline V gene are SNHLY and FYNNEI. V lost 8 bases, J lost 3 bases, and 16 bases lay in between. CDR3 sequence (DNA): TGTGCCAGCGGTGTGGAGGGGGGGGACACTGAAGCTTTCTTT. Amino acid sequence: CASGVEGGDTEAFF.

The chain recombines TRBV6-5 with TRBJ2-3, with 7 positions matching TRBD2. Germline CDR1 is MNHEY and CDR2 is SVGAGI. CDR3 length equals 12 residues. J gave up 5 bases and V 10 bases, and 6 bases lay outside the gene matches. In DNA form, the CDR3 reads TGTGCCACCGGACGGGGGGAAGATACGCAGTATTTT. It translates to CATGRGEDTQYF.

The genes are TRBV7-6 and TRBJ2-7, with D perhaps TRBD2 (7 bases). Germline CDR1 is SGHVS and CDR2 is FNYEAQ. This CDR3 comprises 13 residues. Trimming left V 6 bases short and J 4 bases short, with 13 bases between. This chain's CDR3 is CASSRGGLYEQYF. The CDR3 DNA follows: TGTGCCAGCAGTAGGGGGGGGCTATACGAGCAGTACTTC.